The sequence of this T cell receptor beta chain was determined in a study of blood T cell repertoires in COVID-19. Clinical histories supplied by participants themselves formed the basis of cohort assignment. Before they entered the study, exposed participants had met a COVID-19 case within 2 weeks. Original processing methods: Reference gene primer amplification yielded estimated nucleated cell counts. The method was immunoSEQ multiplex PCR; TCRdb's version includes in-frame clones alone and lacks a portion of them. The V and J calls and clone size are taken from that table; D and trimming were inferred from the DNA. The sample includes fewer than 350,000 clones, 85% to 90% of them seen just once. With 3 bases removed from V and 1 base from J, the gap between germline ends came to 9 bases. Germline CDR1 is MDHEN and CDR2 is SYDVKM. The CDR3 loop spans 14 amino acids.

The J gene is TRBJ1-1, the V gene TRBV28; D is perhaps TRBD1 (5 bases). The source of this sequence is a woman in her thirties who had been exposed to COVID-19. Sequencing was carried out using PBMCs or T cells enriched from blood (not recorded which). The CDR3 DNA reads as TGTGCCAGCAGTTTTCAGGGAAAGAACACTGAAGCTTTCTTT. It specifies CASSFQGKNTEAFF.